This T cell receptor beta chain was identified during a study of T cells in Graves' hyperthyroidism and ophthalmopathy. In making diagnoses, clinical symptoms, serum thyroxine and TRAb, thyroid ultrasound and orbital computed tomography were all used. PBMCs were derived from 10 ml fresh peripheral blood. Trimming pared 3 bases from V and 9 bases from J, leaving 14 bases between. This CDR3 comprises 14 residues. Germline V gene lookup returns CDR1 SEHNR and CDR2 FQNEAQ (reference sequence). Regions amplified from RNA transcripts were the TCR beta CDR3 regions. A set of HTBI primers served as the primers for a first-round RT-PCR of the TCR CDR3. TCRdb re-called the multiplex PCR reads with MiXCR, one entry per CDR3 protein. Among about 290,000 distinct CDR3 sequences listed, 12% to 15% were seen once.

The sample taken for sequencing was blood. The clonotype originates from a woman aged 40 to 50 with Graves' hyperthyroidism. The chain uses TRBV7-9 and TRBJ1-4; the D gene is possibly TRBD1 (6 bases). In DNA form, the CDR3 reads TGTGCCAGCAGCTTCAGTCAGGGGAGAAAAAAACTGTTTTTT. Its translation: CASSFSQGRKKLFF. Together with reference TRBV7-9 and TRBJ1-4, the CDR3 gives the full variable domain: DTGVSQNPRHKITKRGQNVTFRCDPISEHNRLYWYRQTLGQGPEFLTYFQNEAQLEKSRLLSDRFSAERPKGSFSTLEIQRTEQGDSAMYLCASSFSQGRKKLFFGSGTQLSVL.